The rows below give T cell receptor beta chains drawn from one sample of a study of OX40 agonist ivuxolimab in advanced cancers. The assay was immunoSEQ multiplex PCR, and TCRdb's table has in-frame clones only and misses some. The sample lists about 20,000 clones, 83% occurring once. Sample: CD4+ or CD8+ T cells sorted from blood, taken in a trial of the OX40 agonist ivuxolimab. These receptors all come from an adult with an advanced solid tumor such as melanoma, head and neck, liver or kidney cancer. Each CDR3 is given with its conserved first and last residue. The order of the fields is J gene, V gene, clone size, D gene, CDR3 protein, CDR3 DNA. D genes are given only for firm matches. Rows give clone size only sometimes, using once, few, many, or a class for an expanded clone.

j_call: TRBJ1-2; v_call: TRBV27; clone_size: NA; d_call: NA; cdr3_aa: CASSPASDTTPGYTF; cdr3_nt: TGTGCCAGCAGTCCGGCGTCCGACACCACCCCGGGCTACACCTTC
j_call: TRBJ2-7; v_call: TRBV11-2; clone_size: NA; d_call: TRBD1; cdr3_aa: CASSWGQGYEQYF; cdr3_nt: TGTGCCAGCAGCTGGGGACAGGGATACGAGCAGTACTTC
j_call: TRBJ2-2; v_call: TRBV27; clone_size: once; d_call: NA; cdr3_aa: CASSFRLFGELFF; cdr3_nt: TGTGCCAGCAGTTTCCGCCTTTTCGGGGAGCTGTTTTTT
j_call: TRBJ2-5; v_call: TRBV7-9; clone_size: NA; d_call: TRBD2; cdr3_aa: CASSLDSGRGETQYF; cdr3_nt: TGTGCCAGCAGCTTAGATAGCGGGAGAGGAGAGACCCAGTACTTC
j_call: TRBJ2-7; v_call: TRBV7-2; clone_size: NA; d_call: NA; cdr3_aa: CASSSAGLSYEQYF; cdr3_nt: TGTGCCAGCAGCTCGGCGGGACTCTCCTACGAGCAGTACTTC
j_call: TRBJ2-3; v_call: TRBV4-1; clone_size: NA; d_call: TRBD2; cdr3_aa: CASSQSSGGRDTQYF; cdr3_nt: TGCGCCAGCAGCCAATCTAGCGGGGGGAGGGATACGCAGTATTTT
j_call: TRBJ1-1; v_call: TRBV29-1; clone_size: NA; d_call: NA; cdr3_aa: CSVPGTNTEAFF; cdr3_nt: TGCAGCGTTCCCGGGACCAACACTGAAGCTTTCTTT
j_call: TRBJ2-1; v_call: TRBV9; clone_size: NA; d_call: TRBD1; cdr3_aa: CASSLRGDRGHEQFF; cdr3_nt: TGTGCCAGCAGCCTCCGAGGGGACAGGGGGCATGAGCAGTTCTTC
j_call: TRBJ1-3; v_call: TRBV6-5; clone_size: NA; d_call: NA; cdr3_aa: CASKPGASGNTIYF; cdr3_nt: TGTGCCAGCAAACCAGGGGCCTCTGGAAACACCATATATTTT
j_call: TRBJ2-2; v_call: TRBV9; clone_size: NA; d_call: NA; cdr3_aa: CASSGDSMGNTGELFF; cdr3_nt: TGTGCCAGCAGCGGAGACAGCATGGGTAACACCGGGGAGCTGTTTTTT
j_call: TRBJ2-3; v_call: TRBV7-2; clone_size: NA; d_call: TRBD2; cdr3_aa: CASSQRGLVITDTQYF; cdr3_nt: TGTGCCAGCAGCCAGCGGGGGCTAGTGATTACAGATACGCAGTATTTT
j_call: TRBJ2-7; v_call: TRBV28; clone_size: NA; d_call: TRBD2; cdr3_aa: CASSFRLAGGEQYF; cdr3_nt: TGTGCCAGCAGTTTTCGGCTAGCGGGGGGCGAGCAGTACTTC
j_call: TRBJ1-4; v_call: TRBV7-2; clone_size: NA; d_call: NA; cdr3_aa: CASSLVENEKLFF; cdr3_nt: TGTGCCAGCAGCTTAGTAGAAAATGAAAAACTGTTTTTT
j_call: TRBJ1-6; v_call: TRBV7-9; clone_size: NA; d_call: NA; cdr3_aa: CASSLVGAIYNSPLHF; cdr3_nt: TGTGCCAGCAGCTTAGTTGGAGCCATTTATAATTCACCCCTCCACTTT
j_call: TRBJ2-2; v_call: TRBV7-3; clone_size: NA; d_call: TRBD1; cdr3_aa: CASSYTGGHTGELFF; cdr3_nt: TGTGCCAGCAGCTACACAGGGGGCCACACCGGGGAGCTGTTTTTT
j_call: TRBJ2-7; v_call: TRBV7-3; clone_size: NA; d_call: NA; cdr3_aa: CASSLRPTSEYEQYF; cdr3_nt: TGTGCCAGCAGCTTAAGACCGACGAGCGAATACGAGCAGTACTTC
j_call: TRBJ1-2; v_call: TRBV5-1; clone_size: NA; d_call: NA; cdr3_aa: CASSLVAVSHPRLYGYTF; cdr3_nt: TGCGCCAGCAGCTTGGTTGCAGTCAGCCACCCCCGTCTCTATGGCTACACCTTC
j_call: TRBJ2-2; v_call: TRBV9; clone_size: NA; d_call: NA; cdr3_aa: CASSGRGAGNTGELFF; cdr3_nt: TGTGCCAGCAGCGGTCGGGGGGCAGGGAACACCGGGGAGCTGTTTTTT
j_call: TRBJ2-1; v_call: TRBV25-1; clone_size: NA; d_call: TRBD2; cdr3_aa: CASSVDGSGSAHDEQFF; cdr3_nt: TGTGCCAGCAGCGTAGATGGTAGCGGGAGTGCTCACGATGAGCAGTTCTTC
j_call: TRBJ1-1; v_call: TRBV10-3; clone_size: NA; d_call: NA; cdr3_aa: CAISESFGVNTEAFF; cdr3_nt: TGTGCCATCAGTGAGTCGTTCGGCGTGAACACTGAAGCTTTCTTT
j_call: TRBJ1-2; v_call: TRBV27; clone_size: NA; d_call: NA; cdr3_aa: CASTPGPNYGYTF; cdr3_nt: TGTGCCAGCACCCCTGGGCCAAACTATGGCTACACCTTC
j_call: TRBJ2-5; v_call: TRBV28; clone_size: NA; d_call: TRBD2; cdr3_aa: CASRGTSGRARETQYF; cdr3_nt: TGTGCCAGCAGGGGGACTAGCGGGAGGGCCCGGGAGACCCAGTACTTC
j_call: TRBJ2-7; v_call: TRBV5-5; clone_size: NA; d_call: NA; cdr3_aa: CASSAVPDRYYEQYF; cdr3_nt: TGTGCCAGCAGCGCCGTTCCGGACAGATACTACGAGCAGTACTTC
j_call: TRBJ2-5; v_call: TRBV5-4; clone_size: NA; d_call: NA; cdr3_aa: CASSYASDGETQYF; cdr3_nt: TGTGCCAGCAGCTACGCATCGGACGGAGAGACCCAGTACTTC
j_call: TRBJ2-7; v_call: TRBV10-1; clone_size: NA; d_call: TRBD1; cdr3_aa: CASSDGQGSYEQYF; cdr3_nt: TGCGCCAGCAGTGACGGACAGGGGAGCTACGAGCAGTACTTC
j_call: TRBJ1-2; v_call: TRBV28; clone_size: NA; d_call: TRBD1; cdr3_aa: CASSLSGQGAVSYTF; cdr3_nt: TGTGCCAGCAGTCTTTCCGGACAGGGGGCGGTAAGCTACACCTTC
j_call: TRBJ2-2; v_call: TRBV4-2; clone_size: NA; d_call: TRBD1; cdr3_aa: CASSQDEGGEAGELFF; cdr3_nt: TGTGCCAGCAGCCAAGATGAAGGGGGCGAGGCCGGGGAGCTGTTTTTT
j_call: TRBJ2-7; v_call: TRBV7-6; clone_size: NA; d_call: NA; cdr3_aa: CASSPKSSYEQYF; cdr3_nt: TGTGCCAGCAGCCCCAAGTCCTCCTACGAGCAGTACTTC
j_call: TRBJ2-2; v_call: TRBV29-1; clone_size: NA; d_call: TRBD1; cdr3_aa: CSVQGTETGGFAGELFF; cdr3_nt: TGCAGCGTTCAAGGAACGGAGACAGGGGGCTTTGCCGGGGAGCTGTTTTTT
j_call: TRBJ1-1; v_call: TRBV4-3; clone_size: once; d_call: TRBD1; cdr3_aa: CASSPGTGGSDTEAFF; cdr3_nt: TGCGCCAGCAGCCCCGGGACAGGGGGCTCTGACACTGAAGCTTTCTTT
j_call: TRBJ2-2; v_call: TRBV25-1; clone_size: NA; d_call: TRBD1; cdr3_aa: CASSDLQGALNGELFF; cdr3_nt: TGTGCCAGCAGTGACCTACAGGGGGCGCTTAACGGGGAGCTGTTTTTT
j_call: TRBJ2-7; v_call: TRBV7-9; clone_size: NA; d_call: TRBD1; cdr3_aa: CASSIGGAGRYEQYF; cdr3_nt: TGTGCCAGCAGCATAGGGGGCGCTGGTCGCTACGAGCAGTACTTC
j_call: TRBJ2-7; v_call: TRBV27; clone_size: medium-sized; d_call: TRBD1; cdr3_aa: CASSTGVNEQYF; cdr3_nt: TGTGCCAGCAGTACAGGGGTTAACGAGCAGTACTTC
j_call: TRBJ2-1; v_call: TRBV19; clone_size: NA; d_call: NA; cdr3_aa: CASSIQGQYNEQFF; cdr3_nt: TGTGCCAGTAGTATACAGGGGCAATACAATGAGCAGTTCTTC
j_call: TRBJ2-7; v_call: TRBV15; clone_size: NA; d_call: TRBD1; cdr3_aa: CATSRGGQGLYEQYF; cdr3_nt: TGTGCCACCAGCAGAGGCGGACAGGGACTCTACGAGCAGTACTTC
j_call: TRBJ1-3; v_call: TRBV6-5; clone_size: few; d_call: NA; cdr3_aa: CASSYGQSSGNTIYF; cdr3_nt: TGTGCCAGCAGTTACGGGCAGTCCTCTGGAAACACCATATATTTT
j_call: TRBJ2-7; v_call: TRBV28; clone_size: NA; d_call: NA; cdr3_aa: CASRPPQGTYEQYF; cdr3_nt: TGTGCCAGCAGGCCACCCCAGGGTACCTACGAGCAGTACTTC
j_call: TRBJ1-4; v_call: TRBV18; clone_size: NA; d_call: NA; cdr3_aa: CASSPTLGVWDEKLFF; cdr3_nt: TGTGCCAGCTCACCAACTCTCGGGGTATGGGATGAAAAACTGTTTTTT
j_call: TRBJ2-1; v_call: TRBV7-2; clone_size: NA; d_call: TRBD1; cdr3_aa: CASSPLLTGDEQFF; cdr3_nt: TGTGCCAGCAGCCCCCTCCTGACAGGGGATGAGCAGTTCTTC
j_call: TRBJ1-5; v_call: TRBV11-2; clone_size: NA; d_call: NA; cdr3_aa: CASSLGGGWPQHF; cdr3_nt: TGTGCCAGCAGTTTAGGCGGGGGGTGGCCCCAGCATTTT
j_call: TRBJ1-2; v_call: TRBV5-1; clone_size: few; d_call: NA; cdr3_aa: CASSMTGYGYTF; cdr3_nt: TGCGCCAGCAGCATGACAGGCTATGGCTACACCTTC
j_call: TRBJ2-7; v_call: TRBV4-3; clone_size: NA; d_call: NA; cdr3_aa: CASSPSRGYEQYF; cdr3_nt: TGCGCCAGCAGCCCCAGCAGGGGATACGAGCAGTACTTC
j_call: TRBJ2-7; v_call: TRBV19; clone_size: NA; d_call: TRBD2; cdr3_aa: CASSISGRASYEQYF; cdr3_nt: TGTGCCAGTAGTATTAGCGGGAGGGCCTCCTACGAGCAGTACTTC
j_call: TRBJ2-7; v_call: TRBV7-9; clone_size: NA; d_call: NA; cdr3_aa: CASSLSGTYEQYF; cdr3_nt: TGTGCCAGCAGTCTTAGCGGCACCTACGAGCAGTACTTC
j_call: TRBJ2-3; v_call: TRBV25-1; clone_size: NA; d_call: NA; cdr3_aa: CATGMDTQYF; cdr3_nt: TGTGCCACCGGGATGGATACGCAGTATTTT
j_call: TRBJ2-7; v_call: TRBV7-6; clone_size: NA; d_call: TRBD2; cdr3_aa: CASSLEASGLYEQYF; cdr3_nt: TGTGCCAGCAGCTTAGAAGCTAGCGGCCTCTACGAGCAGTACTTC
j_call: TRBJ1-5; v_call: TRBV19; clone_size: NA; d_call: TRBD1; cdr3_aa: CASSIGDRVVQPQHF; cdr3_nt: TGTGCCAGTAGTATAGGGGACAGGGTGGTTCAGCCCCAGCATTTT
j_call: TRBJ1-5; v_call: TRBV6-6; clone_size: NA; d_call: NA; cdr3_aa: CASSYSSRQPQHF; cdr3_nt: TGTGCCAGCAGTTACTCGTCGAGGCAGCCCCAGCATTTT
j_call: TRBJ2-1; v_call: TRBV2; clone_size: once; d_call: TRBD2; cdr3_aa: CASSDSTSGYNEQFF; cdr3_nt: TGTGCCAGCAGTGACTCTACTAGCGGGTACAATGAGCAGTTCTTC
j_call: TRBJ1-1; v_call: TRBV6-5; clone_size: once; d_call: NA; cdr3_aa: CASSSLSDSQNTEAFF; cdr3_nt: TGTGCCAGCAGTTCCTTATCAGACAGTCAGAACACTGAAGCTTTCTTT
j_call: TRBJ2-1; v_call: TRBV4-3; clone_size: NA; d_call: NA; cdr3_aa: CASNPSSASSYNEQFF; cdr3_nt: TGCGCCAGCAATCCCAGCAGCGCAAGCTCCTACAATGAGCAGTTCTTC
j_call: TRBJ2-3; v_call: TRBV10-3; clone_size: NA; d_call: TRBD2; cdr3_aa: CAISEPTSVGDTQYF; cdr3_nt: TGTGCCATCAGTGAGCCGACTAGCGTTGGAGATACGCAGTATTTT
j_call: TRBJ2-7; v_call: TRBV7-6; clone_size: NA; d_call: NA; cdr3_aa: CASSLGGDDYEQYF; cdr3_nt: TGTGCCAGCAGCTTAGGCGGGGATGACTACGAGCAGTACTTC
j_call: TRBJ2-7; v_call: TRBV7-9; clone_size: NA; d_call: NA; cdr3_aa: CASSLGAQGMDF; cdr3_nt: TGTGCCAGCAGCTTAGGAGCTCAGGGTATGGACTTC